A single sample is the source of the 30 T cell receptor beta chains below, sequenced in a study of cytomegalovirus exposure and HLA in healthy donors. PCR employed 60 Vbeta and 13 Jbeta primers. Assay used: immunoSEQ multiplex PCR; TCRdb lists only in-frame clones, some missing. Listed are 110,000 to 150,000 clones; under 3.5% falls within the top ten. Sequencing was performed on PBMCs. All receptors come from a middle-aged man in good health and CMV-seronegative.

The rearrangement links TRBV15 to TRBJ2-7; the match to TRBD1 covers 9 bases. The CDR3 contains 15 residues. With 4 bases clipped from V and 3 bases from J, the junction kept 7 bases outside the gene matches. Germline V gives CDR1 LNHNV, CDR2 YYDKDF (reference sequence). The CDR3 spells CATSTGQGVIYEQYF. The CDR3, as DNA: TGTGCCACCAGCACGGGACAGGGCGTCATCTACGAGCAGTACTTC.

This chain uses TRBV18 with TRBJ2-5; 11 positions match TRBD1. The V gene end was trimmed by 3 bases and the J gene end by 4 bases; junction bases not matched to a gene: 7. The CDR3 is 16 amino acids. Germline lookup yields CDR1 KGHSH and CDR2 LQKENI. In DNA form, the CDR3 reads TGTGCCAGCTCACCCGGACAGGGGGCTAGCGCAGAGACCCAGTACTTC. This gives the protein CASSPGQGASAETQYF.

This chain links TRBV5-1 with TRBJ2-3; 12 bases fit TRBD2. Germline assignment: CDR1 SGHRS and CDR2 YFSETQ. After removal of 2 bases from V and 4 bases from J, the junction contained 11 bases not matched to a gene. The CDR3 is 18 residues long. CDR3: CASSFQTSGGLLPDTQYF. The CDR3 DNA reads TGCGCCAGCAGCTTTCAGACTAGCGGGGGCCTCCTCCCAGATACGCAGTATTTT.

V gene TRBV7-2 combines with J gene TRBJ2-7; 7 bases align to TRBD2. Germline loops: CDR1 SGHTA, CDR2 FQGNSA. The CDR3 spans 15 residues. The V segment lost 3 bases and the J segment 4 bases; nucleotides outside the gene matches: 9. The DNA for the CDR3 is TGTGCCAGCAGCTTGACCTGGCAGGGAGGGTACGAGCAGTACTTC. Translated, it gives CASSLTWQGGYEQYF.

The chain couples TRBV2 to TRBJ2-7; D gene unclear. Per the germline V gene, CDR1 is SNHLY and CDR2 is FYNNEI. The length of the CDR3 is 10 residues. The ends were cut back, 11 bases at V and 11 bases at J, with 16 bases in the middle. The CDR3 DNA reads TGTGCCGTGCCCCGTCCAGGTAAGTACTTC. Protein sequence: CAVPRPGKYF. The whole variable domain, remainder taken from reference TRBV2 and TRBJ2-7, is EPEVTQTPSHQVTQMGQEVILRCVPISNHLYFYWYRQILGQKVEFLVSFYNNEISEKSEIFDDQFSVERPDGSNFTLKIRSTKLEDSAMYFCAVPRPGKYFGPGTRLTVT.

This chain links TRBV5-1 with TRBJ1-5, with D tentatively TRBD1 (5 bases). There are 16 residues in the CDR3. In germline, CDR1 is SGHRS, CDR2 YFSETQ. Trimming shortened V by 2 bases and J by 7 bases, and 19 bases separated the two germline ends. Written as DNA, the CDR3 is TGCGCCAGCAGCTTCGGGACCCTGGGGGGAAGGCAGCCCCAGCATTTT. Its translation: CASSFGTLGGRQPQHF. Supplemented by reference TRBV5-1 and TRBJ1-5, the full variable domain reads KAGVTQTPRYLIKTRGQQVTLSCSPISGHRSVSWYQQTPGQGLQFLFEYFSETQRNKGNFPGRFSGRQFSNSRSEMNVSTLELGDSALYLCASSFGTLGGRQPQHFGDGTRLSIL.

The genes are TRBV12-5 and TRBJ2-1; a possible D gene is TRBD1 (6 bases). This CDR3 has 15 amino acids. The V gene lost 0 bases and the J gene lost 2 bases, with 8 bases spanning the gap. Germline values: CDR1 LGHNT, CDR2 FRNRAP. This CDR3 is CASGLVQGAYNEQFF. The CDR3 bases are TGTGCTAGTGGTTTGGTACAGGGTGCCTACAATGAGCAGTTCTTC.

Regarding this clone: Other DNA sequences in the same sample also yield this CDR3. The chain's CDR3 is CASRTGGTEAFF. The CDR3 DNA is TGTGCCAGCAGGACCGGGGGGACTGAAGCTTTCTTT. This sequence joins TRBV6-5 and TRBJ1-1; D may be TRBD1 (5 bases). This CDR3 region has 12 residues. CDR1 and CDR2 (germline): MNHEY, SVGAGI. Trimming left V 6 bases short and J 5 bases short, with 10 bases between.

J is TRBJ1-1 and V is TRBV29-1, with TRBD1 as a possible D gene (5 bases). V was shortened by 5 bases and J by 5 bases, with 15 bases between the two germline ends. This CDR3 comprises 13 residues. CDR1 and CDR2 from the germline V gene are SQVTM and ANQGSEA. The chain's CDR3 is CSVRGRGRTEAFF. The CDR3 DNA reads as TGCAGCGTTAGGGGACGGGGGAGGACTGAAGCTTTCTTT.

V gene TRBV6-5 combines with J gene TRBJ1-1; TRBD1 matches 10 bases. The germline V gene has CDR1 MNHEY and CDR2 SVGAGI. This CDR3 has 14 amino acids. The junction had 0 bases not matched to a gene; V was cut back by 4 bases and J by 1 base. The CDR3 is CASSWDRGNTEAFF. The CDR3 DNA sequence: TGTGCCAGCAGTTGGGACAGGGGGAACACTGAAGCTTTCTTT.

This sequence joins TRBV25-1 and TRBJ1-2, with D tentatively TRBD1 (5 bases). With 3 bases removed from V and 0 bases from J, the gap between germline ends came to 11 bases. Germline CDR1 is MGHDK and CDR2 is SYGVNS. The length of the CDR3 is 15 residues. The CDR3 DNA is TGTGCCAGCAGTGATAAGGGGCACCCTAACTATGGCTACACCTTC. Its protein product is CASSDKGHPNYGYTF.

This chain uses TRBV5-4 with TRBJ2-3; weak D call: TRBD2 (5 bases). Trimming left V 6 bases short and J 3 bases short, with 17 bases between. Germline CDR1 is SGHNT and CDR2 is YYREEE (reference sequence). CDR3 length: 15 residues. The CDR3 protein is CASTTTIQGTDTQYF. The DNA for the CDR3 is TGTGCCAGCACCACGACTATCCAAGGTACAGATACGCAGTATTTT. Looking up the rest from reference TRBV5-4 and TRBJ2-3 gives the full variable domain: ETGVTQSPTHLIKTRGQQVTLRCSSQSGHNTVSWYQQALGQGPQFIFQYYREEENGRGNFPPRFSGLQFPNYSSELNVNALELDDSALYLCASTTTIQGTDTQYFGPGTRLTVL.

The chain carries TRBV15 and TRBJ1-1; no firm D call. Germline values: CDR1 LNHNV, CDR2 YYDKDF (reference sequence). V was trimmed by 1 base and J by 8 bases, leaving 8 bases between them. This CDR3 has 12 residues. In DNA form, the CDR3 reads TGTGCCACCAGCAGAGTGTTCGGGGAAGCTTTCTTT. It specifies CATSRVFGEAFF.

The chain uses TRBV5-1 and TRBJ2-3; 7 bases are shared with TRBD1. The CDR3 consists of 14 residues. Germline lookup yields CDR1 SGHRS and CDR2 YFSETQ. After removal of 3 bases from V and 5 bases from J, the junction contained 6 bases not matched to a gene. The CDR3 bases are TGCGCCAGCAGCTCGACAGGGTCTGGAGATACGCAGTATTTT. It yields the protein CASSSTGSGDTQYF.

The chain has TRBV6-6 and TRBJ1-4, with 7 bases that match TRBD1. The germline CDR1 and CDR2 sequences are MNHNY and SVGAGI (reference sequence). Trimming cost V 0 bases and J 7 bases; bases outside gene matches: 8. This CDR3 is 16 amino acids long. The CDR3 is CASSYSTGQYGEKLFF. In DNA form, the CDR3 reads TGTGCCAGCAGTTACTCCACGGGACAGTATGGTGAAAAACTGTTTTTT.

This rearrangement joins TRBV6-1 to TRBJ1-2; unclear D gene. Germline V lookup: CDR1 MNHNS, CDR2 SASEGT. Trimming cost V 1 base and J 2 bases, with 14 bases left between them. The CDR3 has 16 residues. This chain's CDR3 is CASSEVRVVTNYGYTF. In nucleotides, the CDR3 is TGTGCCAGCAGTGAAGTGCGAGTAGTTACCAACTATGGCTACACCTTC.

This chain uses TRBV5-1 with TRBJ1-1; 7 bases are a match to TRBD1. Germline V gene sequence: CDR1 SGHRS, CDR2 YFSETQ. Losses at the gene ends were 4 bases for V and 5 bases for J; bases not matched to a gene: 11. The CDR3 runs to 15 residues. The CDR3 spells CASSPLPGQTTEAFF. The CDR3 region has the DNA TGCGCCAGCAGCCCCCTACCGGGACAGACTACTGAAGCTTTCTTT. Full variable domain (outside the CDR3, taken from reference TRBV5-1 and TRBJ1-1): KAGVTQTPRYLIKTRGQQVTLSCSPISGHRSVSWYQQTPGQGLQFLFEYFSETQRNKGNFPGRFSGRQFSNSRSEMNVSTLELGDSALYLCASSPLPGQTTEAFFGQGTRLTVV.

V gene TRBV29-1 combines with J gene TRBJ1-1; 7 bases are shared with TRBD1. The CDR3 runs to 14 residues. V was pared by 6 bases and J by 0 bases, with 7 bases of the junction left unmatched. CDR1 is SQVTM, CDR2 ANQGSEA, per germline. The CDR3: CSVRGRVMNTEAFF. CDR3 DNA: TGCAGCGTGAGGGGGCGGGTTATGAACACTGAAGCTTTCTTT.

The chain carries TRBV29-1 and TRBJ1-1, with TRBD1 matching over 7 bases. Germline values: CDR1 SQVTM, CDR2 ANQGSEA. The CDR3 contains 13 residues. J lost 1 base, V lost 7 bases, and 6 bases had no gene match. As DNA, the CDR3 is TGCAGCGCGAACCGGGACAGGAACACTGAAGCTTTCTTT. Encoded protein: CSANRDRNTEAFF. Together with reference TRBV29-1 and TRBJ1-1, the CDR3 gives the full variable domain: SAVISQKPSRDICQRGTSLTIQCQVDSQVTMMFWYRQQPGQSLTLIATANQGSEATYESGFVIDKFPISRPNLTFSTLTVSNMSPEDSSIYLCSANRDRNTEAFFGQGTRLTVV.

The chain uses TRBV7-9 and TRBJ1-2; D possibly corresponds to TRBD1 (6 bases). Between the trimmed V and J ends, which lost 0 bases and 6 bases, there was a span of 17 bases. The CDR3 runs to 16 residues. Germline-derived CDR1 and CDR2 are SEHNR and FQNEAQ (reference sequence). The CDR3 loop reads CASSLAPQGSVNGYTF. In nucleotides, the CDR3 is TGTGCCAGCAGCTTAGCTCCACAGGGATCAGTAAATGGCTACACCTTC.

The chain employs TRBV5-6 and TRBJ2-5; D possibly corresponds to TRBD2 (5 bases). The closer fit of TRBJ2-7 to the DNA end suggests the J call may be wrong. Germline values: CDR1 SGHDT, CDR2 YYEEEE. CDR3 length: 16 amino acids. As DNA, the CDR3 is TGTGCCAGCACAAAGCGGCAACTTAGCGTCTACTACGAGCAGTACTTC. Translated: CASTKRQLSVYYEQYF.

This rearrangement joins TRBV12-5 to TRBJ1-6; possibly TRBD1 for D (6 bases). V was trimmed by 5 bases and J by 10 bases, leaving 9 bases between them. This CDR3 has 12 residues. Germline V CDR1 and CDR2: LGHNT, FRNRAP. CDR3 nucleotide sequence: TGTGCTAGTGGTATCACAGGGTCACCCCTCCACTTT. It codes for CASGITGSPLHF. Using reference TRBV12-5 and TRBJ1-6 for the parts outside the CDR3, the full variable domain is DARVTQTPRHKVTEMGQEVTMRCQPILGHNTVFWYRQTMMQGLELLAYFRNRAPLDDSGMPKDRFSAEMPDATLATLKIQPSEPRDSAVYFCASGITGSPLHFGNGTRLTVT.

J is TRBJ1-2 and V is TRBV9; TRBD1 might be the D (5 bases). The CDR3 totals 15 residues. Between the trimmed V and J ends, which lost 3 bases and 8 bases, there was a span of 20 bases. Germline lookup yields CDR1 SGDLS and CDR2 YYNGEE. The DNA of the CDR3 is TGTGCCAGCAGCGCCGTAGTCCCCGGGGGGAGAGGCTACACCTTC. Its translation: CASSAVVPGGRGYTF. Drawing the rest from reference TRBV9 and TRBJ1-2, the complete variable domain is DSGVTQTPKHLITATGQRVTLRCSPRSGDLSVYWYQQSLDQGLQFLIQYYNGEERAKGNILERFSAQQFPDLHSELNLSSLELGDSALYFCASSAVVPGGRGYTFGSGTRLTVV.

The gene calls are TRBV2 and TRBJ1-5, with a tentative D call TRBD1 (6 bases). The CDR3 runs 16 residues. V was pared by 6 bases and J by 0 bases, with 15 bases between. Germline V lookup: CDR1 SNHLY, CDR2 FYNNEI. CDR3 in DNA: TGTGCCAGCAGACCCGACAGGAGATATAGCAATCAGCCCCAGCATTTT. Its protein product is CASRPDRRYSNQPQHF.

V and J are TRBV5-4 and TRBJ2-3, with D tentatively TRBD2 (6 bases). CDR1 is SGHNT, CDR2 YYREEE, per germline (reference sequence). The CDR3 covers 14 residues. V was trimmed by 5 bases and J by 2 bases, leaving 12 bases between them. In DNA, the CDR3 is TGTGCCAGCAGGTCCGGGACTCTCACAGATACGCAGTATTTT. Its protein is CASRSGTLTDTQYF.

The V call is TRBV9, the J call TRBJ1-6; 8 bases align to TRBD1. J was trimmed by 10 bases and V by 0 bases; bases with no gene match: 9. Germline values: CDR1 SGDLS, CDR2 YYNGEE. The CDR3 length is 16 residues. The CDR3 coding sequence is TGTGCCAGCAGCGTAGCTACGGGGGGACAGGCCTCACCCCTCCACTTT. Translation: CASSVATGGQASPLHF.

The chain uses TRBV5-1 and TRBJ2-5; 9 bases are a match to TRBD2. This CDR3 has 14 residues. Germline V gene lookup returns CDR1 SGHRS and CDR2 YFSETQ. After removal of 4 bases from V and 5 bases from J, the junction contained 6 bases not matched to a gene. Written as DNA, the CDR3 is TGCGCCAGCAGCCCAGGACTAGCGTTGGAGACCCAGTACTTC. Its translation: CASSPGLALETQYF. Full variable domain (rest looked up from reference TRBV5-1 and TRBJ2-5): KAGVTQTPRYLIKTRGQQVTLSCSPISGHRSVSWYQQTPGQGLQFLFEYFSETQRNKGNFPGRFSGRQFSNSRSEMNVSTLELGDSALYLCASSPGLALETQYFGPGTRLLVL.

Here the CDR3 DNA reads TGTGCCAGTAGTACCCCCACGGACAGGGCCAATCAGCCCCAGCATTTT. Translation: CASSTPTDRANQPQHF. The chain recombines TRBV19 with TRBJ1-5; 8 bases are a match to TRBD1. V lost 4 bases to trimming and J lost 3 bases; unmatched junction nucleotides: 8. CDR3 length: 16 amino acids. Germline CDR1 is LNHDA and CDR2 is SQIVND (reference sequence).

The chain couples TRBV4-2 to TRBJ2-7, with a weak D call TRBD1 (6 bases). V was clipped by 2 bases and J by 3 bases, with 11 bases between them. The CDR3 length is 14 residues. Germline V lookup: CDR1 LGHNA, CDR2 YNFKEQ. DNA for the CDR3: TGTGCCAGCAGCCAATCGACAGGTCTCTACGAGCAGTACTTC. It encodes CASSQSTGLYEQYF.

This chain uses TRBV19 with TRBJ1-1, with D possibly matching TRBD1 (6 bases). The CDR3 is 13 residues long. Trimming shortened V by 7 bases and J by 5 bases, and 14 bases separated the two germline ends. Germline lookup yields CDR1 LNHDA and CDR2 SQIVND (reference sequence). The DNA for the CDR3 is TGTGCCAGTAACTCAGGGGTTGGGACTGAAGCTTTCTTT. It is translated as CASNSGVGTEAFF. Filled out from reference TRBV19 and TRBJ1-1, the complete variable domain reads DGGITQSPKYLFRKEGQNVTLSCEQNLNHDAMYWYRQDPGQGLRLIYYSQIVNDFQKGDIAEGYSVSREKKESFPLTVTSAQKNPTAFYLCASNSGVGTEAFFGQGTRLTVV.